This entry lists 26 T cell receptor beta chains sequenced from one sample in a study of T cells in Graves' hyperthyroidism and ophthalmopathy. What was amplified from RNA transcripts were TCR beta CDR3 regions. In the first-round RT-PCR of the TCR CDR3, the HTBI primer set was used. TCRdb recomputed calls from the multiplex PCR reads with MiXCR, one row per CDR3 protein. The profile shows fewer than 500,000 distinct CDR3 sequences, roughly 14% of them singletons. Sequencing was done on a sample of blood. Receptors originate from a man aged 25 to 40 with Graves' hyperthyroidism that later progressed to Graves' ophthalmopathy.

In this sample, this clonotype turned up a few times. The chain has TRBV11-2 and TRBJ1-2; a possible D gene is TRBD1 (5 bases). The germline V gene encodes CDR1 SGHAT and CDR2 FQNNGV. The CDR3 length is 14 residues. V shed 5 bases and J shed 2 bases, with 12 bases lying between them. The CDR3 sequence is CASSHTRQNYGYTF. CDR3 sequence (DNA): TGTGCCAGCAGCCATACCCGACAGAACTATGGCTACACCTTC.

This clonotype was detected only a few times. The V and J genes are TRBV7-9 and TRBJ2-3; D unresolved. The CDR3 is 14 residues long. Trimming took off 6 bases at V and 2 bases at J, with 12 bases between the two ends. CDR1 is SEHNR, CDR2 FQNEAQ, per germline (reference sequence). CDR3 sequence reads: CASSILGITDTQYF. As DNA, the CDR3 is TGTGCCAGCAGTATCCTTGGGATCACAGATACGCAGTATTTT. Variable domain in full (rest from reference TRBV7-9 and TRBJ2-3): DTGVSQNPRHKITKRGQNVTFRCDPISEHNRLYWYRQTLGQGPEFLTYFQNEAQLEKSRLLSDRFSAERPKGSFSTLEIQRTEQGDSAMYLCASSILGITDTQYFGPGTRLTVL.

In this sample, this clonotype turned up a few times. This may come from a read error, since a much larger clone is one base off. V gene TRBV2 combines with J gene TRBJ1-3, with D perhaps matching TRBD1 (5 bases). This CDR3 region has 14 residues. V lost 6 bases and J lost 0, with 9 bases in between. The germline V gene has CDR1 SNHLY and CDR2 FYNNEI. The CDR3 bases are TGTGCCAGCAGGGTCAGGGACTCTGGAAACACCATATATTTT. Translating it yields CASRVRDSGNTIYF.

This clonotype appeared many times. The V and J genes are TRBV11-1 and TRBJ1-1; 7 positions agree with TRBD1. The junction had 4 bases not matched to a gene; V was cut back by 5 bases and J by 1 base. The CDR3 totals 14 residues. Germline V gene data show CDR1 as SGHAT and CDR2 as FQDESV (reference sequence). In DNA form, the CDR3 reads TGTGCCAGCAGCCACCGGGACAGGAACACTGAAGCTTTCTTT. Translating it yields CASSHRDRNTEAFF.

This clonotype appeared many times. CDR3 in DNA: TGTGCCAGCAGCGCACTAGCGGGATTAGATACGCAGTATTTT. This gives the protein CASSALAGLDTQYF. V is TRBV2 and J is TRBJ2-3, with 10 bases matching TRBD2. V gave up 6 bases and J gave up 5 bases; unmatched junction bases: 5. The germline V gene encodes CDR1 SNHLY and CDR2 FYNNEI. The CDR3 is 14 residues long. The full variable domain, completed using reference TRBV2 and TRBJ2-3, is EPEVTQTPSHQVTQMGQEVILRCVPISNHLYFYWYRQILGQKVEFLVSFYNNEISEKSEIFDDQFSVERPDGSNFTLKIRSTKLEDSAMYFCASSALAGLDTQYFGPGTRLTVL.

This clonotype was counted at least ten times. The chain combines TRBV5-1 with TRBJ2-2; 8 bases fit TRBD1. Germline V gene lookup returns CDR1 SGHRS and CDR2 YFSETQ. The V segment lost 0 bases and the J segment 2 bases; nucleotides outside the gene matches: 3. CDR3 size: 16 residues. Here the CDR3 reads CASSLAGGVNTGELFF. The CDR3 DNA reads as TGCGCCAGCAGCTTGGCAGGGGGCGTTAACACCGGGGAGCTGTTTTTT.

The rearrangement uses TRBV13 and TRBJ1-5, with D perhaps matching TRBD1 (5 bases). V lost 5 bases, J lost 11 bases, and 13 bases lay in between. The CDR3 totals 12 residues. Looked up from germline, CDR1 is PRHDT and CDR2 is FYEKMQ (reference sequence). As DNA, the CDR3 is TGTGCCAGCAGCCCCTCGGGGGAAACCCAGCATTTT. It yields the protein CASSPSGETQHF.

The sample holds a few counts of this clonotype. The chain has TRBV6-5 and TRBJ2-5, with 11 bases that match TRBD2. CDR1 MNHEY and CDR2 SVGAGI come from the germline V gene. This CDR3 contains 17 residues. Trimming cost V 4 bases and J 1 base; bases outside gene matches: 8. The CDR3 protein is CASSSPGLAALQETQYF. The DNA for the CDR3 is TGTGCCAGCAGTTCGCCGGGACTAGCGGCCCTCCAAGAGACCCAGTACTTC.

This clonotype was seen repeatedly, ten times or more. This chain uses TRBV24-1 with TRBJ2-7, with D possibly matching TRBD2 (5 bases). The V gene lost 7 bases and the J gene lost 4 bases, with 22 bases spanning the gap. In germline, CDR1 is KGHDR, CDR2 SFDVKD. The length of the CDR3 is 16 residues. The CDR3 DNA sequence: TGTGCCACCAGCACGGGGAAGAGGTCCGGGCCTTACGAGCAGTACTTC. Translation gives CATSTGKRSGPYEQYF.

The sample holds many counts of this clonotype. The chain links TRBV27 to TRBJ1-1, with D unresolved. There are 15 residues in the CDR3. Germline values: CDR1 MNHEY, CDR2 SMNVEV (reference sequence). V dropped 3 bases and J dropped 1 base, with 12 bases sitting between them. The CDR3 DNA reads as TGTGCCAGCAGTTTGAGAAGTCGGTCGAACACTGAAGCTTTCTTT. It specifies CASSLRSRSNTEAFF.

This clonotype was counted many times. The CDR3 region is CASTRSLSGSYEQYF. CDR3 nucleotide sequence: TGTGCCAGCACCCGGTCCCTATCAGGCTCCTACGAGCAGTACTTC. V usage is TRBV27 and J usage is TRBJ2-7, with D uncertain. Per the germline V gene, CDR1 is MNHEY and CDR2 is SMNVEV (reference sequence). Deletions cut 7 bases from V and 0 bases from J, with 16 bases between. CDR3 size: 15 residues.

This clonotype turned up a few times. The chain recombines TRBV5-8 with TRBJ2-2; D not certain. CDR1 and CDR2 from the germline V gene are SGHTS and YDEGEE. The CDR3 totals 12 residues. V was shortened by 2 bases and J by 7 bases, with 6 bases between the two germline ends. CDR3: CASSFFGGELFF. CDR3 nucleotide sequence: TGTGCCAGCAGCTTTTTTGGCGGGGAGCTGTTTTTT.

The chain carries TRBV7-8 and TRBJ1-5; D is possibly TRBD1 (6 bases). V was cut by 2 bases and J by 7 bases, with 18 bases left in between. Germline V gene lookup returns CDR1 SGHVS and CDR2 FQNEAQ. The CDR3 is 16 amino acids. CDR3 in DNA: TGTGCCAGCAGCTTATCTAGTGGGGGGGGCTGGCAGCCCCAGCATTTT. Its protein product is CASSLSSGGGWQPQHF.

This clonotype was seen at least ten times. The chain has TRBV6-2 or TRBV6-3 and TRBJ1-2; possible D gene TRBD1, 5 bases. This CDR3 spans 16 amino acids. V lost 2 bases to trimming and J lost 4 bases, with 17 bases between them. In germline, CDR1 is MNHEY, CDR2 SVGEGT. CDR3 protein: CASSYPRDGERYGYTF. The CDR3 region has the DNA TGTGCCAGCAGTTACCCCCGGGACGGAGAACGCTATGGCTACACCTTC.

The chain has TRBV6-4 and TRBJ1-1; the D gene is possibly TRBD1 (6 bases). Trimming removed 6 bases at V and 4 bases at J, with 12 bases between. The CDR3 is 13 amino acids. Germline V gives CDR1 MRHNA, CDR2 SNTAGT. The DNA for the CDR3 is TGTGCCAGCAGGCGACAGGAAGGCACTGAAGCTTTCTTT. Protein product: CASRRQEGTEAFF.

The V gene is TRBV19, the J gene TRBJ2-6; D gene ambiguous. V was clipped by 1 base and J by 0 bases, with 16 bases between them. CDR3 size: 19 residues. CDR1 and CDR2 from the germline V gene are LNHDA and SQIVND (reference sequence). The CDR3 sequence: CASSIVTGSMSSGANVLTF. CDR3 nucleotides: TGTGCCAGTAGTATAGTAACGGGTTCGATGAGCTCTGGGGCCAACGTCCTGACTTTC.

The V gene is TRBV28, the J gene TRBJ1-2; TRBD1 might be the D (6 bases). The V end was cut by 3 bases, the J end by 5 bases, with 13 bases between. Germline CDR1 is MDHEN and CDR2 is SYDVKM. The CDR3 loop spans 14 amino acids. The CDR3: CASSLGQGKYGYTF. The CDR3 DNA follows: TGTGCCAGCAGTTTGGGTCAGGGGAAGTATGGCTACACCTTC.

This clonotype has at least ten counts. V is TRBV28 and J is TRBJ2-3, with TRBD1 as a possible D gene (6 bases). The germline V gene has CDR1 MDHEN and CDR2 SYDVKM. There are 14 residues in the CDR3. Trimming cost V 2 bases and J 6 bases, with 12 bases left between them. The CDR3 reads CASSLVRGDDTQYF. In DNA form, the CDR3 reads TGTGCCAGCAGTTTAGTCAGGGGCGATGATACGCAGTATTTT.

This clonotype was detected many times. The rearrangement joins TRBV11-2 to TRBJ1-1; D uncertain. V was pared by 2 bases and J by 8 bases, with 12 bases between. CDR1 is SGHAT, CDR2 FQNNGV, per germline. The CDR3 totals 13 residues. The CDR3 nucleotides are TGTGCCAGCAGCTTAAACCTAAAACGGGAAGCTTTCTTT. Encoded protein: CASSLNLKREAFF.

This clonotype was counted a few times. The genes are TRBV5-1 and TRBJ1-2; tentatively, D is TRBD1 (5 bases). The CDR3 is 14 amino acids. V gave up 5 bases and J gave up 4 bases, with 15 bases separating them. CDR1 SGHRS and CDR2 YFSETQ come from the germline V gene. CDR3 in DNA: TGCGCCAGCAGACCCTCAGGGACTGGCTATGGCTACACCTTC. This sequence encodes CASRPSGTGYGYTF.

This clonotype was picked up a small number of times. The CDR3 bases are TGTGCCACCAAGAGGGGGCAAAACACCGGGGAGCTGTTTTTT. Translation gives CATKRGQNTGELFF. The genes are TRBV24-1 and TRBJ2-2; 7 nucleotides agree with TRBD1. The CDR3 spans 14 residues. V lost 8 bases and J lost 2; bases outside the gene matches: 4. The germline gives CDR1 KGHDR, CDR2 SFDVKD.

This clonotype was found a few times. V gene TRBV30 combines with J gene TRBJ2-1; D is uncertain. CDR1 is GTSNPN, CDR2 SVGIG, per germline (reference sequence). V was shortened by 5 bases and J by 0 bases, with 8 bases between the two germline ends. The CDR3 has 13 residues. This CDR3 reads CAWARSSYNEQFF. CDR3 DNA sequence: TGTGCCTGGGCGAGGAGCTCCTACAATGAGCAGTTCTTC.

The chain combines TRBV4-3 with TRBJ2-3; D ambiguous. The V gene's germline CDR1 is LGHNA and CDR2 YSLEER. V lost 1 base to trimming and J lost 2 bases, with 13 bases between them. This CDR3 is built from 16 residues. CDR3 sequence (DNA): TGCGCCAGCAGCCAAGCCTCTGAGTATCACACAGATACGCAGTATTTT. It specifies CASSQASEYHTDTQYF.

The chain has TRBV20-1 and TRBJ2-7; D ambiguous. Germline-derived CDR1 and CDR2 are DFQATT and SNEGSKA (reference sequence). With 5 bases removed from V and 0 bases from J, the gap between germline ends came to 8 bases. The CDR3 is made up of 12 amino acids. In DNA, the CDR3 is TGCAGTGCTGGTGGGGACTCCTACGAGCAGTACTTC. It codes for CSAGGDSYEQYF.

The table lists this clonotype with a few counts. The V gene is TRBV9, the J gene TRBJ2-1, with TRBD2 matching over 8 bases. The CDR3 totals 13 residues. Germline loops: CDR1 SGDLS, CDR2 YYNGEE. V gave up 2 bases and J gave up 6 bases; unmatched junction bases: 1. The CDR3 bases are TGTGCCAGCAGCGTTAGCGGGATCAATGAGCAGTTCTTC. Protein product: CASSVSGINEQFF.

The genes are TRBV7-2 and TRBJ2-7; D is perhaps TRBD1 or TRBD2 (6 bases each). V lost 5 bases, J lost 0 bases, and 11 bases lay in between. The CDR3 covers 14 residues. Germline V gene data show CDR1 as SGHTA and CDR2 as FQGNSA. CDR3 loop: CASSPGGFSYEQYF. In nucleotides, the CDR3 is TGTGCCAGCAGCCCCGGGGGCTTCTCCTACGAGCAGTACTTC.